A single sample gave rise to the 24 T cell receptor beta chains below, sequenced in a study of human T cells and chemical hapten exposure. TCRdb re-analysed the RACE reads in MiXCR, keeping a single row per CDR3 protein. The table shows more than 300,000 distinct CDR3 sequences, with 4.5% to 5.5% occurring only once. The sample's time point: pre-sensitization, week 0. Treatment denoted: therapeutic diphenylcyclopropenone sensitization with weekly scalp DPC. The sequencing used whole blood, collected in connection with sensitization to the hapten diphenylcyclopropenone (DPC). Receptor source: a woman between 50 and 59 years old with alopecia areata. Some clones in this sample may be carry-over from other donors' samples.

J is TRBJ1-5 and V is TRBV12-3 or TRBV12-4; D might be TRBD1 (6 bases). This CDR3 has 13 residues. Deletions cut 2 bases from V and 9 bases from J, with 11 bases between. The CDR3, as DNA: TGTGCCAGCAGTTTAAACAGGGATGGGCCCCAGCATTTT. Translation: CASSLNRDGPQHF.

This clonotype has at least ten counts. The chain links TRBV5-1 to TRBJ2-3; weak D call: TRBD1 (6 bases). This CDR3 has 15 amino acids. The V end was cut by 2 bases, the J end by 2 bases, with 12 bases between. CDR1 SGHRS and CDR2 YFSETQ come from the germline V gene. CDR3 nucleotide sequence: TGCGCCAGCAGCTTACAGGGATGGAACACAGATACGCAGTATTTT. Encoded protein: CASSLQGWNTDTQYF.

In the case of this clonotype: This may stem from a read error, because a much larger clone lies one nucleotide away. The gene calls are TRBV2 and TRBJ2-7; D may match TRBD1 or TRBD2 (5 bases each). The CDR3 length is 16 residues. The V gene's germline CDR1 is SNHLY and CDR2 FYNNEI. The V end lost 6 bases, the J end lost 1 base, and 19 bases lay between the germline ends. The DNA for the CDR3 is TGTGCCAGCAGCGCGGAACTAATAGAGGGGTCCTACGAGCAGTACTTC. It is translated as CASSAELIEGSYEQYF. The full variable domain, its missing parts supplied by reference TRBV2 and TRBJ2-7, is EPEVTQTPSHQVTQMGQEVILRCVPISNHLYFYWYRQILGQKVEFLVSFYNNEISEKSEIFDDQFSVERPDGSNFTLKIRSTKLEDSAMYFCASSAELIEGSYEQYFGPGTRLTVT.

CDR3: CASSSDSYTGELFF. The CDR3, as DNA: TGTGCCAGCAGCTCGGACTCTTACACCGGGGAGCTGTTTTTT. This sequence joins TRBV7-6 and TRBJ2-2; D possibly corresponds to TRBD2 (5 bases). Germline CDR1 SGHVS, CDR2 FNYEAQ. This CDR3 has 14 residues. V shed 4 bases and J shed 3 bases, with 9 bases lying between them. The full variable domain, in which reference TRBV7-6 and TRBJ2-2 provide the parts outside the CDR3, is GAGVSQSPRYKVTKRGQDVALRCDPISGHVSLYWYRQALGQGPEFLTYFNYEAQQDKSGLPNDRFSAERPEGSISTLTIQRTEQRDSAMYRCASSSDSYTGELFFGEGSRLTVL.

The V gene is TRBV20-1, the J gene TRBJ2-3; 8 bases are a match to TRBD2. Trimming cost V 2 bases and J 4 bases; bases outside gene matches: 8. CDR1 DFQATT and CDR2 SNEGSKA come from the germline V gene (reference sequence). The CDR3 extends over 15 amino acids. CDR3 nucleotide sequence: TGCAGTGCTAGAAGCGGGAGCGTAGGGTCAGATACGCAGTATTTT. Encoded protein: CSARSGSVGSDTQYF.

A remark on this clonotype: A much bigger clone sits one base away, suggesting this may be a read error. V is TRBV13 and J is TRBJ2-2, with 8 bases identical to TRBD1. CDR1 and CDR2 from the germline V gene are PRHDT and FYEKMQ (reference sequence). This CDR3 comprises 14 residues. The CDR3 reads CVSSSQGALGELFF. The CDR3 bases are TGTGTCAGCAGCTCCCAGGGGGCATTAGGGGAGCTGTTTTTT.

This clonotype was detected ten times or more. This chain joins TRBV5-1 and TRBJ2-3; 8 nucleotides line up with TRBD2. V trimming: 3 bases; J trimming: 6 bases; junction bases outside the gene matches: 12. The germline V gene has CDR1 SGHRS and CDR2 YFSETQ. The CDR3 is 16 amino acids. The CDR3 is CASSSVAGGQGDTQYF. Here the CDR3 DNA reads TGCGCCAGCAGCTCCGTGGCGGGGGGCCAGGGGGATACGCAGTATTTT.

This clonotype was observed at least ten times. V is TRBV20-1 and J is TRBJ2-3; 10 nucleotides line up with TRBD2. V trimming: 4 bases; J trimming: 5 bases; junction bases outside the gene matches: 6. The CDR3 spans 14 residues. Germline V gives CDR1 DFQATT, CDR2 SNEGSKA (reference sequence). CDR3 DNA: TGCAGTGCTAAAGCGGGGGGGCCCGTAGATACGCAGTATTTT. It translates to CSAKAGGPVDTQYF.

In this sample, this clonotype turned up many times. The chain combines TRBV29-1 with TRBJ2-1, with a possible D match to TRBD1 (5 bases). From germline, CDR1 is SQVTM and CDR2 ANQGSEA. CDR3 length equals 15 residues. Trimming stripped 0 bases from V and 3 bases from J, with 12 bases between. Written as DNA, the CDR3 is TGCAGCGTTGAAGATCGAGAGACAGTCTACAATGAGCAGTTCTTC. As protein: CSVEDRETVYNEQFF.

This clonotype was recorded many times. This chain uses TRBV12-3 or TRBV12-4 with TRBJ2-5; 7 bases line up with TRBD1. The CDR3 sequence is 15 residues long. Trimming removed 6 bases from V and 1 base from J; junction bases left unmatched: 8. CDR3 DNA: TGTGCCAGCAGCCCCCCGGGACAGATCCAAGAGACCCAGTACTTC. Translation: CASSPPGQIQETQYF.

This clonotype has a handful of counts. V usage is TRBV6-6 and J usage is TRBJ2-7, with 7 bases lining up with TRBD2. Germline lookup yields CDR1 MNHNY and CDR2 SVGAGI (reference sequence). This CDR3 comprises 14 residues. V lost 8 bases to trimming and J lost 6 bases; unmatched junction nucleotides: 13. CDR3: CASVPLGGMREQYF. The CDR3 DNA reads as TGTGCCAGCGTACCACTGGGGGGGATGCGCGAGCAGTACTTC.

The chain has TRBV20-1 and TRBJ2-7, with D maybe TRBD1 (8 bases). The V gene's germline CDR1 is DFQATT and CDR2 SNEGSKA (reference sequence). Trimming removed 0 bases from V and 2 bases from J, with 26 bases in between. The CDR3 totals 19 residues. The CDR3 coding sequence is TGCAGTGCTAGAGATTTACAGGGGGGGGACGGCGGCCCTCCCTACGAGCAGTACTTC. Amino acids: CSARDLQGGDGGPPYEQYF.

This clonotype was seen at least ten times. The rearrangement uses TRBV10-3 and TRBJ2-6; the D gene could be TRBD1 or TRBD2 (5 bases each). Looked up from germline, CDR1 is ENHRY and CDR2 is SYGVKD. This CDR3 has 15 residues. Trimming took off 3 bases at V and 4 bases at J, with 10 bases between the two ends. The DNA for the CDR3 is TGTGCCATCAGTGAAACGGGGCCCGGGGCCAACGTCCTGACTTTC. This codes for CAISETGPGANVLTF.

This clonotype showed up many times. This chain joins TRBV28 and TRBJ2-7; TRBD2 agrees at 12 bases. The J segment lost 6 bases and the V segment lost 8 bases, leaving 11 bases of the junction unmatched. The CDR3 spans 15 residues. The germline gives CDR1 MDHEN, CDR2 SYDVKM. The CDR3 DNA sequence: TGTGCCAGCTCCCGGACTAGCGGGAAGAGAGGCGAGCAGTACTTC. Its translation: CASSRTSGKRGEQYF.

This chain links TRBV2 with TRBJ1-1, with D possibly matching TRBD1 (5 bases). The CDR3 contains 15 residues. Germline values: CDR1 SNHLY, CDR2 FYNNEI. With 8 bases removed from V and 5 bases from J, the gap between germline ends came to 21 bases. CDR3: CASCAISPGRTEAFF. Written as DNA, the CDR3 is TGTGCCAGCTGTGCTATCTCGCCAGGGCGGACTGAAGCTTTCTTT.

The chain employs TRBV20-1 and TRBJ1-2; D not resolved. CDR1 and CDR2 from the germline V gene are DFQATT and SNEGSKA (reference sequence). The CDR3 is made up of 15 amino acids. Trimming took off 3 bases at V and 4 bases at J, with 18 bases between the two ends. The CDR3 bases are TGCAGTGCTAGGGCCCAGGCACGCGGGAGCTATGGCTACACCTTC. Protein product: CSARAQARGSYGYTF.

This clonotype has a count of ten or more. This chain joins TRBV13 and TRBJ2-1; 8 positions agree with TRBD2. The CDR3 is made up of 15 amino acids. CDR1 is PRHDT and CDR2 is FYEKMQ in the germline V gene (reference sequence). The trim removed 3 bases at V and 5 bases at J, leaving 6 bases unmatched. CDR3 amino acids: CASSFRGGRHNEQFF. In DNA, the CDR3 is TGTGCCAGCAGCTTCCGGGGGGGTCGCCACAATGAGCAGTTCTTC.

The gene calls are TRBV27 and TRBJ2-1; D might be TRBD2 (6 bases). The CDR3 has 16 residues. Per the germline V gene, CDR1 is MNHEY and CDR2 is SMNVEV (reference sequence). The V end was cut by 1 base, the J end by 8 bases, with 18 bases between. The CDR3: CASSLYWGDSADEQFF. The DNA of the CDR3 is TGTGCCAGCAGTTTATACTGGGGGGATTCAGCCGATGAGCAGTTCTTC.

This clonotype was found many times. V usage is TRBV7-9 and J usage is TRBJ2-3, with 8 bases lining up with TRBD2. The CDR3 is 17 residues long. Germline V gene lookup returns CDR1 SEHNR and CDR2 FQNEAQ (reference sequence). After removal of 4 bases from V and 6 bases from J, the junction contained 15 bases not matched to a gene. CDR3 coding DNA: TGTGCCAGCAGCTCCCGGGATAGCGGGGCCCCCGGGGATACGCAGTATTTT. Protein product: CASSSRDSGAPGDTQYF.

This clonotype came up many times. The DNA for the CDR3 is TGTGCCAGCAGCCGACTAGCGGGAAGAAGCGAGCAGTACTTC. It codes for CASSRLAGRSEQYF. The genes are TRBV12-3 or TRBV12-4 and TRBJ2-7, with TRBD2 identical over 11 bases. The CDR3 runs to 14 residues. V lost 6 bases and J lost 6; bases outside the gene matches: 7.

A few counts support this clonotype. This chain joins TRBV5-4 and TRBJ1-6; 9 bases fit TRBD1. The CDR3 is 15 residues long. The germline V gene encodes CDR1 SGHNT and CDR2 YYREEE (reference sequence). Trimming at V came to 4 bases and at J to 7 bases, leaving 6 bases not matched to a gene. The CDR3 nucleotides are TGTGCCAGCAGCCCCTCGACAGGGGGGAATTCACCCCTCCACTTT. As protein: CASSPSTGGNSPLHF.

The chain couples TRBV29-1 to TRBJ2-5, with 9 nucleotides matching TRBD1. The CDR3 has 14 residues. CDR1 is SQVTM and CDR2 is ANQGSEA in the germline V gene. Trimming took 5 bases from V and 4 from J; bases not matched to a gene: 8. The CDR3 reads CSVIPGTGIETQYF. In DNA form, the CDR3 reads TGCAGCGTTATTCCGGGGACAGGGATAGAGACCCAGTACTTC.

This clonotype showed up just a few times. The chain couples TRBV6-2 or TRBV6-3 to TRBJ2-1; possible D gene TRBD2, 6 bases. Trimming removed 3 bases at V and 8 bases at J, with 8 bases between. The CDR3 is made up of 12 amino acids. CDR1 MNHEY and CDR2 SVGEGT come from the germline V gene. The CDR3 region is CASSYRRDEQFF. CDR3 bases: TGTGCCAGCAGTTATAGGAGGGATGAGCAGTTCTTC.

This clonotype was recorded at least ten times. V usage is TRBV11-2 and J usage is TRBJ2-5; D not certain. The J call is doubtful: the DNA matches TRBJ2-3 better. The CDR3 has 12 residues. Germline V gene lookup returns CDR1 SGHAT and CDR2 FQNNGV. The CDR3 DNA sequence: TGTGCCAGCAGCTCCTCCCGCGAAACGCAGTATTTT. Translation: CASSSSRETQYF.